These 8 T cell receptor beta chains were all obtained from the same sample, sequenced in a study of response to subunit inactivated influenza vaccine. A single record per CDR3 protein comes from TCRdb applying MiXCR to the RT-PCR reads. The sample yields about 800,000 distinct CDR3 sequences, roughly 20% seen once. The specimen was PBMCs from blood, collected 4 to 6 days after vaccination. The source of these receptors is a man aged 45-60 years who received an inactivated influenza vaccine.

The chain combines TRBV20-1 with TRBJ2-5; TRBD2 is a possible D gene (5 bases). Germline values: CDR1 DFQATT, CDR2 SNEGSKA (reference sequence). CDR3 length: 15 amino acids. Trimming left V 4 bases short and J 4 bases short, with 19 bases between. Written as DNA, the CDR3 is TGCAGTGCTATCCACCTTGCGGGTTTAGGAGAGACCCAGTACTTC. Protein: CSAIHLAGLGETQYF.

The chain is built from TRBV20-1 and TRBJ2-1; a possible D gene is TRBD2 (6 bases). The CDR3 length is 12 residues. V gave up 3 bases and J gave up 6 bases, with 9 bases separating them. Per the germline V gene, CDR1 is DFQATT and CDR2 is SNEGSKA (reference sequence). As DNA, the CDR3 is TGCAGTGCTAGGGAGGGTTTCAATGAGCAGTTCTTC. Protein: CSAREGFNEQFF.

The V and J genes are TRBV28 and TRBJ2-4; TRBD1 agrees at 7 bases. CDR3 length equals 14 residues. Trimming at V came to 2 bases and at J to 15 bases, leaving 13 bases not matched to a gene. Germline V gives CDR1 MDHEN, CDR2 SYDVKM. The chain's CDR3 is CASSLGDRGATRYF. Written as DNA, the CDR3 is TGTGCCAGCAGTTTAGGGGACAGAGGGGCTACAAGGTACTTC.

This sequence joins TRBV5-1 and TRBJ2-7; possible D gene TRBD1, 6 bases. This CDR3 is 14 amino acids long. Germline-derived CDR1 and CDR2 are SGHRS and YFSETQ. The V and J ends lost 0 bases and 2 bases respectively, with 9 bases between them. Here the CDR3 DNA reads TGCGCCAGCAGCTTGGACCGGGACACCTACGAGCAGTACTTC. Translating it yields CASSLDRDTYEQYF.

The J gene is TRBJ2-4, the V gene TRBV28; 9 positions match TRBD1. CDR3 size: 16 residues. Trimming cost V 7 bases and J 1 base; bases outside gene matches: 8. The germline gives CDR1 MDHEN, CDR2 SYDVKM. CDR3 residues: CASNSRDRAAKNIQYF. Written as DNA, the CDR3 is TGTGCCAGCAATAGCCGGGACAGGGCGGCCAAAAACATTCAGTACTTC.

Worth noting for this clonotype: A much more abundant neighbour one base away suggests this may be a read error. The genes are TRBV10-3 and TRBJ2-7; D gene ambiguous. V was shortened by 1 base and J by 3 bases, with 1 base between the two germline ends. This CDR3 comprises 11 residues. CDR1 ENHRY and CDR2 SYGVKD come from the germline V gene. CDR3 loop: CAISEYYEQYF. The DNA for the CDR3 is TGTGCCATCAGTGAGTACTACGAGCAGTACTTC.

The V and J genes are TRBV10-3 and TRBJ2-5; 7 bases map to TRBD1. After removal of 3 bases from V and 5 bases from J, the junction contained 12 bases not matched to a gene. The V gene's germline CDR1 is ENHRY and CDR2 SYGVKD. The CDR3 spans 16 residues. The CDR3 DNA is TGTGCCATCAGTGACCCCGCGACAGGGAATGGCGAGACCCAGTACTTC. It encodes CAISDPATGNGETQYF.

The chain links TRBV29-1 to TRBJ1-2; 7 nucleotides line up with TRBD1. V dropped 0 bases and J dropped 7; count of bases not matched to a gene: 5. The CDR3 has 13 amino acids. Per the germline V gene, CDR1 is SQVTM and CDR2 is ANQGSEA. The CDR3 spells CSVEDQGGRGYTF. Here the CDR3 DNA reads TGCAGCGTTGAAGATCAAGGGGGCCGTGGCTACACCTTC. Using reference TRBV29-1 and TRBJ1-2 for the parts outside the CDR3, the full variable domain is SAVISQKPSRDICQRGTSLTIQCQVDSQVTMMFWYRQQPGQSLTLIATANQGSEATYESGFVIDKFPISRPNLTFSTLTVSNMSPEDSSIYLCSVEDQGGRGYTFGSGTRLTVV.